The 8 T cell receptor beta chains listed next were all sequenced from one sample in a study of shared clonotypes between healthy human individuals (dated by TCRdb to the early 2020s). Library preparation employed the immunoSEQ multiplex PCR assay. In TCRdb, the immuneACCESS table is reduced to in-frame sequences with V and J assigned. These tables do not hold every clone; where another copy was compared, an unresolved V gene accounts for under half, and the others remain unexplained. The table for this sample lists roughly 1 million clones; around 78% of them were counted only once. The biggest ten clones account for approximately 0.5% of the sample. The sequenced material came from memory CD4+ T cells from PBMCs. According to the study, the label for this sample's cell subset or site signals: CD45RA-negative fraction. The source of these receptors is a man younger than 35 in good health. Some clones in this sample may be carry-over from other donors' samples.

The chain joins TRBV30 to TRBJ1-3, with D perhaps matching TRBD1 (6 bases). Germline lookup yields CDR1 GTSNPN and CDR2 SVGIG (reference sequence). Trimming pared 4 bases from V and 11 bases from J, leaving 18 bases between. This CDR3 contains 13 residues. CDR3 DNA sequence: TGTGCCTGGACCAGTGGGACAACTCTTGCCATATATTTT. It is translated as CAWTSGTTLAIYF.

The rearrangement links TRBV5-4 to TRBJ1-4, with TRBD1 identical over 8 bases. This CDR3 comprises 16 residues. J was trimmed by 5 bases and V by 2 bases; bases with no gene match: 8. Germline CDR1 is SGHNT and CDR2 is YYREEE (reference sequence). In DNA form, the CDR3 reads TGTGCCAGCAGCTTCCGAGACAGGGGCGTAAATGAAAAACTGTTTTTT. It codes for CASSFRDRGVNEKLFF.

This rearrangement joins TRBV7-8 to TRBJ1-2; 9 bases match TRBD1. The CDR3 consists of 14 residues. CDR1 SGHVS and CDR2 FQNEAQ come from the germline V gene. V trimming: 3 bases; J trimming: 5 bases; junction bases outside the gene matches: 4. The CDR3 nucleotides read TGTGCCAGCAGCTTTACAGGGGGCGATTATGGCTACACCTTC. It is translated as CASSFTGGDYGYTF.

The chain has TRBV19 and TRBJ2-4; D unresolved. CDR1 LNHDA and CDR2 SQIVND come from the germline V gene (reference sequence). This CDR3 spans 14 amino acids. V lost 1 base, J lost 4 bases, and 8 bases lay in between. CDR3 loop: CASSIGSGKNIQYF. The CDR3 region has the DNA TGTGCCAGTAGTATAGGGTCAGGAAAAAACATTCAGTACTTC. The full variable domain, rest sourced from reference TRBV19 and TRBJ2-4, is DGGITQSPKYLFRKEGQNVTLSCEQNLNHDAMYWYRQDPGQGLRLIYYSQIVNDFQKGDIAEGYSVSREKKESFPLTVTSAQKNPTAFYLCASSIGSGKNIQYFGAGTRLSVL.

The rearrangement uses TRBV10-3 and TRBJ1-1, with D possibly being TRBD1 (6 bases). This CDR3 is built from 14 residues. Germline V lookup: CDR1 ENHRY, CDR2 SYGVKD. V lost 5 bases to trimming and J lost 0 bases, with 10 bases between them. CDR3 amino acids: CAISITGMNTEAFF. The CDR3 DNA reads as TGTGCCATCAGTATAACAGGGATGAACACTGAAGCTTTCTTT.

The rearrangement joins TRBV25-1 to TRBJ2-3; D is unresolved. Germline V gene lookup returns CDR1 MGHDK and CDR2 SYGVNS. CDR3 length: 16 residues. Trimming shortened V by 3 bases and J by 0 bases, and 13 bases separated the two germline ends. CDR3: CASSDLRAASTDTQYF. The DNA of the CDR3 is TGTGCCAGCAGTGATCTTAGGGCAGCTAGCACAGATACGCAGTATTTT.

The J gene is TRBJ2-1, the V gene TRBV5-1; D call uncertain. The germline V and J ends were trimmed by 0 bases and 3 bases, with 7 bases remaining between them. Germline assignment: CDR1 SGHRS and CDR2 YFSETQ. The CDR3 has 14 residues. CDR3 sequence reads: CASSLEVFYNEQFF. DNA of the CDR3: TGCGCCAGCAGCTTGGAGGTCTTCTACAATGAGCAGTTCTTC.

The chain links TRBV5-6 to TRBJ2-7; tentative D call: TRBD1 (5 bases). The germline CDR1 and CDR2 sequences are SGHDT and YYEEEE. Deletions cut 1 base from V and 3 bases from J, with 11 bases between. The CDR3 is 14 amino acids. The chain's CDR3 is CASSLRQGYYEQYF. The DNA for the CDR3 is TGTGCCAGCAGCTTGAGGCAGGGCTACTACGAGCAGTACTTC.